The sequence of this T cell receptor (beta chain) was determined in a study of cytomegalovirus exposure and HLA in healthy donors. The CDR3 has 14 residues. It was with 60 Vbeta and 13 Jbeta primers that the PCR ran. The assay was immunoSEQ multiplex PCR, and TCRdb's table has in-frame clones only and misses some. Of 120,000 to 150,000 clones listed, 65% to 90% are singletons. This chain uses TRBV21-1 with TRBJ1-1; the D segment call TRBD1 is taken from the table without a DNA check. TRBV21-1 is flagged as a pseudogene. The clonotype comes from a young woman in good health and CMV-seronegative. Sequenced material: PBMCs. Written as DNA, the CDR3 is TGTGCCAGCAGCAAGGGCCGCCAATCGAGTGGAACTTTCTTT. This translates into CASSKGRQSSGTFF.